This T cell receptor beta chain was sequenced in a study of T-cell reconstitution after alpha-beta-depleted transplantation in children. Trimming cost V 4 bases and J 6 bases, with 9 bases left between them. The CDR3 has 12 residues. Germline-derived CDR1 and CDR2 are SQVTM and ANQGSEA. Construction of the TCRbeta library involved unique molecular identifiers. A single record per CDR3 protein comes from TCRdb applying MiXCR to the PCR reads. The sample has 600,000 to 700,000 distinct CDR3 sequences; over 15% are singletons. In its sample, this clonotype was seen many times. The sequence came from a human donor who donated a stem cell graft to a child with acute myeloid leukemia. The sequences come from PBMCs from the stem cell graft donor, collected from the stem cell graft. The V call is TRBV29-1, the J call TRBJ2-2; D gene ambiguous. The CDR3 region has the DNA TGCAGCGTTGTGGTGGCGGCCGGGGAGCTGTTTTTT. Translated: CSVVVAAGELFF.